What follows are 8 T cell receptor beta chains derived from one specimen sequenced in a study of long-term antiretroviral therapy in people with HIV (dated 2022 in TCRdb). The immunoSEQ hsTCRB v3.0 assay was used at survey level resolution for TRB variable region sequencing. TCRdb provides this immuneACCESS table in a form limited to in-frame rearrangements. Some clones are lacking; in checked studies, under half of them reflect an unresolved V gene, and why the rest are absent is not known. The sample table shows fewer than 8,500 clones, and 73% are seen once. The ten most abundant clones make up about 30% of the sample. The sample in question was unsorted PBMCs, obtained 0.2 years after starting antiretroviral therapy. The receptors come from a man aged 40-50 years with HIV.

The chain uses TRBV6-5 and TRBJ1-1, with no clear D. This CDR3 comprises 14 residues. Trimming pared 2 bases from V and 0 bases from J, leaving 7 bases between. Germline-derived CDR1 and CDR2 are MNHEY and SVGAGI. This CDR3 is CASSYVPMNTEAFF. CDR3 nucleotide sequence: TGTGCCAGCAGTTACGTCCCAATGAACACTGAAGCTTTCTTT.

The gene calls are TRBV9 and TRBJ1-5; D is unclear. V lost 0 bases and J 7 bases, leaving 11 bases between the germline ends. The CDR3 contains 14 residues. Per germline, CDR1 SGDLS and CDR2 YYNGEE. The CDR3 is CASSVGGGNQPQHF. Written as DNA, the CDR3 is TGTGCCAGCAGCGTAGGGGGAGGGAACCAGCCCCAGCATTTT.

The chain carries TRBV5-4 and TRBJ1-2, with 11 positions matching TRBD1. The CDR3 has 14 amino acids. V trimming: 4 bases; J trimming: 4 bases; junction bases outside the gene matches: 3. The germline V gene has CDR1 SGHNT and CDR2 YYREEE (reference sequence). CDR3 loop: CASSPGTGGYGYTF. CDR3 bases: TGTGCCAGCAGCCCAGGGACAGGGGGCTATGGCTACACCTTC.

The V call is TRBV6-1, the J call TRBJ1-2; 10 bases fit TRBD1. Germline V gene sequence: CDR1 MNHNS, CDR2 SASEGT. Trimming removed 4 bases from V and 6 bases from J; junction bases left unmatched: 8. The CDR3 has 15 residues. The CDR3, as DNA: TGTGCCAGCAGTGGAGCGACAGGGGGCGTAGATGGCTACACCTTC. Translation: CASSGATGGVDGYTF.

The V call is TRBV5-1, the J call TRBJ2-2; either TRBD1 or TRBD2 may fit D (7 bases each). CDR3 length: 16 residues. Germline assignment: CDR1 SGHRS and CDR2 YFSETQ. Trimming removed 3 bases at V and 3 bases at J, with 15 bases between. Here the CDR3 reads CASSSRGGDDTGELFF. CDR3 DNA sequence: TGCGCCAGCAGCTCCAGGGGGGGCGATGACACCGGGGAGCTGTTTTTT.

DNA of the CDR3: TGCGCCAGCAGCCAAGCCCCCCTGGAAGCCGCCGAAGCTTTCTTT. This encodes CASSQAPLEAAEAFF. The rearrangement uses TRBV4-1 and TRBJ1-1; D call uncertain. The CDR3 totals 15 residues. Germline V gene lookup returns CDR1 MGHRA and CDR2 YSYEKL. V was clipped by 1 base and J by 8 bases, with 17 bases between them.

This chain connects TRBV18 to TRBJ1-3; D unclear. V shed 3 bases and J shed 8 bases, with 5 bases lying between them. In germline, CDR1 is KGHSH, CDR2 LQKENI. The CDR3 is made up of 11 amino acids. Here the CDR3 DNA reads TGTGCCAGCTCACCCGGGGACACCATATATTTT. This sequence encodes CASSPGDTIYF.

The rearrangement links TRBV7-9 to TRBJ1-2; a possible D gene is TRBD1 (6 bases). In germline, CDR1 is SEHNR, CDR2 FQNEAQ (reference sequence). Trimming pared 3 bases from V and 3 bases from J, leaving 11 bases between. The CDR3 is made up of 14 amino acids. Written as DNA, the CDR3 is TGTGCCAGCAGCTTCGGGGGGCGCCACTATGGCTACACCTTC. This gives the protein CASSFGGRHYGYTF.